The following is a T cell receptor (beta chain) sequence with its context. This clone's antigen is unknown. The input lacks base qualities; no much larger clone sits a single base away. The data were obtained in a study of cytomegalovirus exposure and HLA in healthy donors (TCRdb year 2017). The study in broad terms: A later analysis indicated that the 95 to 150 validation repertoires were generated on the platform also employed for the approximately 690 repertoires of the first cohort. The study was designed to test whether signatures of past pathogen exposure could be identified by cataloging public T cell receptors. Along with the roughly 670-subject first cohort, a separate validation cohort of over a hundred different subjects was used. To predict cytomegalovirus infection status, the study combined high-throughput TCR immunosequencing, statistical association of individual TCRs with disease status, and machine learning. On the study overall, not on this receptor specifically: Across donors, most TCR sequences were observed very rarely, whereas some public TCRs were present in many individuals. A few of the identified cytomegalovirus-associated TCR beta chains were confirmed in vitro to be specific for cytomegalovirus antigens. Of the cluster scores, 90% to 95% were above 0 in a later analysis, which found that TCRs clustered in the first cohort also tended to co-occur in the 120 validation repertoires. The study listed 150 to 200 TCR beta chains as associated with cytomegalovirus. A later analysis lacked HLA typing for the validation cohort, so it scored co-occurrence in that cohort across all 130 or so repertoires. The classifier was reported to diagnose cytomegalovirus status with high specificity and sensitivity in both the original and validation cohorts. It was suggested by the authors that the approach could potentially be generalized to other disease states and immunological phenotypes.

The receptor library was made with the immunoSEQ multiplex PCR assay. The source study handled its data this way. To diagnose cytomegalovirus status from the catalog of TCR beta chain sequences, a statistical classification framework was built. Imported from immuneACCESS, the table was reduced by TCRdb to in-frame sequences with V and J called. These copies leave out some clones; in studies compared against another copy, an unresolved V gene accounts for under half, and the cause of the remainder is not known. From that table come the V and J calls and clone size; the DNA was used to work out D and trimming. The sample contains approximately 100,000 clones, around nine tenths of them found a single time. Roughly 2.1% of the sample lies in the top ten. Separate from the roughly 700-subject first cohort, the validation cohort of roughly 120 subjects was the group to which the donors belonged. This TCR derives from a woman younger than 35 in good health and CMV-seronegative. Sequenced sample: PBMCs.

The encoded CDR3 is CASRRTGIRFAYF. The sequence in DNA is TGTGCCAGCCGGCGGACGGGAATTCGGTTTGCGTACTTC. The chain employs TRBV28 and TRBJ2-7; possibly the D gene is TRBD2, per 5 matching bases. The germline V gene encodes CDR1 MDHEN and CDR2 SYDVKM. V loses 8 bases, J loses 12 bases, and the germline ends lie 23 bases apart. From the cysteine up to the phenylalanine, the CDR3 has a length of 13 residues. Only the CDR3 portion is preserved as DNA: 39 bases, with reading frame beginning at the first base.